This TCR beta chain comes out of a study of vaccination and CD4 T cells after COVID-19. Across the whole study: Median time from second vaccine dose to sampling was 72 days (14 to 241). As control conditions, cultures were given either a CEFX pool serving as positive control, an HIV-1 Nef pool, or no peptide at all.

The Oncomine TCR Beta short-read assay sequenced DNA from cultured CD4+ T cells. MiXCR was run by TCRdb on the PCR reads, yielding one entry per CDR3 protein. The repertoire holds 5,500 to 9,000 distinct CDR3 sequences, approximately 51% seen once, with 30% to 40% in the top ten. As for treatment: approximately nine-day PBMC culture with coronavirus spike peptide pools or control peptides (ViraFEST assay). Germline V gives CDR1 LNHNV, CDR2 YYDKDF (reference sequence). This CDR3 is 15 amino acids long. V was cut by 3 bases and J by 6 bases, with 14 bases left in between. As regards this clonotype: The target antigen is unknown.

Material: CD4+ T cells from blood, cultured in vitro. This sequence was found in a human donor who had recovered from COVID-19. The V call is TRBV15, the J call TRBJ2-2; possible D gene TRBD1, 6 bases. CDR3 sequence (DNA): TGTGCCACCAGCAGCGGGTCCAGGGGAGCCGGGGAGCTGTTTTTT. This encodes CATSSGSRGAGELFF.